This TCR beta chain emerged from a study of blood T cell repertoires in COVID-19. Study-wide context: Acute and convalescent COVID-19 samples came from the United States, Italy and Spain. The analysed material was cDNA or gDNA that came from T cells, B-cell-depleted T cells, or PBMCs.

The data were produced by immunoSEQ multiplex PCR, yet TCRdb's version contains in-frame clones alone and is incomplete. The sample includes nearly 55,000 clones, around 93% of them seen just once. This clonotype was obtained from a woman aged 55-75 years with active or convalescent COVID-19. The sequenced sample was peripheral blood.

The DNA of the CDR3 is TGTGCCAGCAGTCGAGGGGGGAACACCGGGGAGCTGTTTTTT. Its protein is CASSRGGNTGELFF. The chain joins TRBV6-5 to TRBJ2-2; D is perhaps TRBD1 (6 bases). The CDR3 runs to 14 residues. V lost 5 bases, J lost 1 base, and 8 bases lay in between. The germline V gene encodes CDR1 MNHEY and CDR2 SVGAGI.